This T cell receptor beta chain was documented in a study of T cell repertoires in cytomegalovirus infection. Study summary: Carrying CMV and the relevant HLA type showed in public TCR beta signatures.

In its sample, this clonotype was seen many times. What it recognizes is unknown. TCRdb called the reads again in MiXCR, with one record for every CDR3 protein. The sample includes about 400,000 distinct CDR3 sequences, around 18% of them seen just once. Whole-study findings and limits: CMV-specific TCR beta clonotypes restricted by HLA-C were the ones dominating the ex vivo response.

With 7 bases removed from V and 0 bases from J, the gap between germline ends came to 9 bases. This CDR3 is built from 13 residues. Germline V gene data show CDR1 as SGHTA and CDR2 as FQGNSA. The rearrangement joins TRBV7-2 to TRBJ1-1; D uncertain. Sequences were obtained from PBMCs. The sequence derives from a human donor in good health (CMV status not recorded). Some clones in this sample may be carry-over from other donors' samples. DNA of the CDR3: TGTGCCAGCACAAGACGGTTGAACACTGAAGCTTTCTTT. This codes for CASTRRLNTEAFF. The full variable domain, with the rest looked up from reference TRBV7-2 and TRBJ1-1, is GAGVSQSPSNKVTEKGKDVELRCDPISGHTALYWYRQSLGQGLEFLIYFQGNSAPDKSGLPSDRFSAERTGGSVSTLTIQRTQQEDSAVYLCASTRRLNTEAFFGQGTRLTVV.